The 25 T cell receptor beta chains below all came from one sample that was sequenced in a study of monozygotic twins with inflammatory bowel disease. TCRdb derives one entry per CDR3 protein from the 5' RACE reads, leaving out DNA. The listing records some 150,000 distinct CDR3 sequences. The material sequenced was blood. These receptors were collected from a human donor with ulcerative colitis or Crohn's disease, or a healthy co-twin of an affected twin (not recorded which).

The rearrangement uses TRBV5-6 and TRBJ1-5; TCRdb gives TRBD1 as the D gene, but with no DNA this cannot be confirmed. Germline V gives CDR1 SGHDT, CDR2 YYEEEE. The CDR3 is 17 amino acids. The CDR3 loop is CASSLHRAPFQYQPQHF.

This chain's CDR3 is CASSLTGGVIDEQFF. V usage is TRBV12-3 or TRBV12-4 and J usage is TRBJ2-1; the TCRdb call, TRBD1, lacks DNA for checking. The CDR3 totals 15 residues.

The rearrangement uses TRBV5-1 and TRBJ2-3. This CDR3 has 16 residues. Germline CDR1 reads SGHRS; CDR2 reads YFSETQ. CDR3 protein: CASSLPETASTDTQYF.

This chain uses TRBV5-5 with TRBJ2-1. The germline V gene encodes CDR1 SGHKS and CDR2 YYEKEE (reference sequence). CDR3 length equals 12 residues. The CDR3 reads CASSLGTYEQFF.

The rearrangement uses TRBV12-3 or TRBV12-4 and TRBJ2-2. There are 14 residues in the CDR3. CDR3 sequence: CASSRQRNTGELFF.

This chain links TRBV5-1 with TRBJ2-1; the TCRdb call, TRBD1, lacks DNA for checking. The CDR3 is 19 amino acids. The germline V gene has CDR1 SGHRS and CDR2 YFSETQ. The CDR3: CASSLASGQGTFSYNEQFF.

The V call is TRBV7-2, the J call TRBJ1-5. Germline-derived CDR1 and CDR2 are SGHTA and FQGNSA. The CDR3 consists of 15 residues. This CDR3 is CASSFGEGLGQPQHF.

V usage is TRBV5-6 and J usage is TRBJ2-7; there is no DNA to check the TCRdb D call of TRBD1. This CDR3 region has 15 residues. The germline V gene encodes CDR1 SGHDT and CDR2 YYEEEE. The CDR3 protein is CASSLGDRPPYEQYF.

This chain joins TRBV19 and TRBJ1-5; the TRBD1 assignment by TCRdb is unverifiable without DNA. This CDR3 spans 15 amino acids. The germline gives CDR1 LNHDA, CDR2 SQIVND (reference sequence). This CDR3 is CASSIGGGSNQPQHF.

The chain links TRBV19 to TRBJ1-1; TCRdb lists TRBD1, though no DNA is available to test this call. Germline assignment: CDR1 LNHDA and CDR2 SQIVND (reference sequence). The CDR3 runs to 14 residues. The CDR3 is CASSRDTVLGEAFF.

This chain joins TRBV20-1 and TRBJ2-1; the TCRdb call, TRBD1, lacks DNA for checking. Germline CDR1 reads DFQATT; CDR2 reads SNEGSKA (reference sequence). This CDR3 contains 15 residues. CDR3: CSASPGGEIYNEQFF.

The CDR3 sequence: CASSEARYTEAFF. The chain recombines TRBV2 with TRBJ1-1. Germline-derived CDR1 and CDR2 are SNHLY and FYNNEI. This CDR3 region has 13 residues. Supplemented by reference TRBV2 and TRBJ1-1, the full variable domain reads EPEVTQTPSHQVTQMGQEVILRCVPISNHLYFYWYRQILGQKVEFLVSFYNNEISEKSEIFDDQFSVERPDGSNFTLKIRSTKLEDSAMYFCASSEARYTEAFFGQGTRLTVV.

The rearrangement joins TRBV7-2 to TRBJ2-7; TCRdb indicates TRBD1, and absent DNA this call remains unverified. The germline V gene encodes CDR1 SGHTA and CDR2 FQGNSA. The CDR3 contains 16 residues. The CDR3 loop is CASSQWGGEVLGEQYF.

V usage is TRBV7-2 and J usage is TRBJ1-2. The CDR3 is 13 residues long. CDR1 and CDR2 from the germline V gene are SGHTA and FQGNSA. This CDR3 is CASSLSRTYGYTF.

The rearrangement joins TRBV20-1 to TRBJ2-1. Germline CDR1 is DFQATT and CDR2 is SNEGSKA (reference sequence). The CDR3 is 15 residues long. CDR3 protein: CSARGGLSYSDEQFF.

V and J are TRBV28 and TRBJ2-3; as DNA is missing, the TRBD2 call by TCRdb cannot be tested. Germline V gene lookup returns CDR1 MDHEN and CDR2 SYDVKM. The CDR3 has 13 residues. The CDR3: CATLAGGPDTQYF.

The chain combines TRBV20-1 with TRBJ2-1; absent DNA, TCRdb's TRBD2 call cannot be checked. Germline V gene sequence: CDR1 DFQATT, CDR2 SNEGSKA (reference sequence). The CDR3 has 15 amino acids. The CDR3 protein is CSAREASGSYNEQFF.

The CDR3 here is CSVNLGGTSPYNEQFF. The rearrangement joins TRBV29-1 to TRBJ2-1; there is no DNA to check the TCRdb D call of TRBD2. The CDR3 consists of 16 residues. Germline CDR1 is SQVTM and CDR2 is ANQGSEA.

The chain carries TRBV27 and TRBJ2-3; TCRdb indicates TRBD2, and absent DNA this call remains unverified. CDR3 length equals 17 residues. CDR1 and CDR2 (germline): MNHEY, SMNVEV (reference sequence). CDR3 sequence: CASSSTSGSYRTDTQYF.

V gene TRBV12-3 or TRBV12-4 combines with J gene TRBJ1-2. This CDR3 contains 15 residues. CDR3 sequence: CASSLTATMGYGYTF.

The chain has TRBV28 and TRBJ2-3; TCRdb names TRBD1, which stays unverified in the absence of DNA. The CDR3 extends over 17 amino acids. Germline loops: CDR1 MDHEN, CDR2 SYDVKM. CDR3 residues: CASRDTPGQGSPDTQYF. Using reference TRBV28 and TRBJ2-3 for the parts outside the CDR3, the full variable domain is DVKVTQSSRYLVKRTGEKVFLECVQDMDHENMFWYRQDPGLGLRLIYFSYDVKMKEKGDIPEGYSVSREKKERFSLILESASTNQTSMYLCASRDTPGQGSPDTQYFGPGTRLTVL.

Here the CDR3 reads CASSLDVTGELFF. The chain recombines TRBV5-1 with TRBJ2-2. Germline CDR1 SGHRS, CDR2 YFSETQ. The CDR3 runs to 13 residues.

The V gene is TRBV7-2, the J gene TRBJ2-2. In germline, CDR1 is SGHTA, CDR2 FQGNSA. The CDR3 has 15 residues. The CDR3 protein is CASSLALANTGELFF.

This chain uses TRBV11-2 with TRBJ2-7. Germline CDR1 and CDR2: SGHAT and FQNNGV. The CDR3 covers 13 residues. The CDR3 is CASSFQTAYEQYF.

This chain uses TRBV15 with TRBJ2-5; TCRdb indicates TRBD1, and absent DNA this call remains unverified. The CDR3 runs to 14 residues. Germline lookup yields CDR1 LNHNV and CDR2 YYDKDF (reference sequence). CDR3 amino acids: CATSRPGQGETQYF.